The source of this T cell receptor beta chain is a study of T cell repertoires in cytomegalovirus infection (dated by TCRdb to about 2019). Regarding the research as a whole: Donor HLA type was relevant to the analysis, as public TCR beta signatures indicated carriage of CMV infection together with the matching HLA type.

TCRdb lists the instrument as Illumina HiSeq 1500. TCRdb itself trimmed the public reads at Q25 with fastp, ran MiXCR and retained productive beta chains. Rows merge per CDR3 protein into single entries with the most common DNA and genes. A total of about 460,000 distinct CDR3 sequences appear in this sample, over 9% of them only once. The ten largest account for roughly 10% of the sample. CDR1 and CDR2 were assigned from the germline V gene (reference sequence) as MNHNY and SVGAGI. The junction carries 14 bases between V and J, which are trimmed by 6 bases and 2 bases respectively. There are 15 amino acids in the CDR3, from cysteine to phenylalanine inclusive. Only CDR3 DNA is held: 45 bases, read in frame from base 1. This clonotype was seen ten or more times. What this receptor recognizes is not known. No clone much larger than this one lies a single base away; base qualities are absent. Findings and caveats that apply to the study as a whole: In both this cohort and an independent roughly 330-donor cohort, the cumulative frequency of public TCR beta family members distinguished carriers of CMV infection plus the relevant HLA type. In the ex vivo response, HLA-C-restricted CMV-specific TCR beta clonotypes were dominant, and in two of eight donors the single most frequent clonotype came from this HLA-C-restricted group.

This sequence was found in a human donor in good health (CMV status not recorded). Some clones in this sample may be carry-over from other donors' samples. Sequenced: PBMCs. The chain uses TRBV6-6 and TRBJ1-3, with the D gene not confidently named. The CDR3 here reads CASSPGPATGNTIYF. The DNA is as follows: TGTGCCAGCAGCCCCGGACCGGCAACTGGAAACACCATATATTTT.